Presented here are 9 T cell receptor beta chains from one specimen sequenced in a study of beta chain features in type 1 diabetes. These receptors are not linked to any known antigen. Expressed TCRB transcripts were sequenced, since all the RNA that had been isolated was reverse transcribed. The protocol was immunoSEQ multiplex PCR, while the TCRdb copy is restricted to in-frame clones and leaves out a portion. The top ten clones hold 0.55% to 0.75% of a sample with a few hundred thousand clones, 8% to 10% of them seen once. Broader study findings: Moderate but significant shortening of TCRB CDR3s was recorded in all four CD4+ subsets from Type 1 diabetes patients.

The source material was central memory CD4+ T cells from blood. All receptors derive from a man aged 25-40 years with type 1 diabetes.

Details on this clone: The junction does not match germline at one end; this may be a read error. The gene calls are TRBV10-1 and TRBJ2-5; D not certain. Germline loops: CDR1 WNHNN, CDR2 SYGVQD (reference sequence). This CDR3 has 15 amino acids. CDR3 sequence: CASSERGPPLEIQYF. In DNA, the CDR3 is TGCGCCAGCAGTGAGAGAGGACCGCCACTGGAGATCCAGTACTTC.

The gene calls are TRBV18 and TRBJ2-7, with 11 bases fitting TRBD2. Germline CDR1 and CDR2: KGHSH and LQKENI. The CDR3 contains 15 residues. The V gene end was trimmed by 0 bases and the J gene end by 4 bases; junction bases not matched to a gene: 2. CDR3 sequence (DNA): TGTGCCAGCTCACCACCGGCTAGCGGGAGGTACGAGCAGTACTTC. This codes for CASSPPASGRYEQYF.

This clone was seen more than once but under ten times. The identical CDR3 is also encoded by other nucleotide sequences in the sample. V usage is TRBV5-1 and J usage is TRBJ1-1, with unresolved D. Trimming stripped 0 bases from V and 4 bases from J, with 7 bases between. CDR1 and CDR2 from the germline V gene are SGHRS and YFSETQ. This CDR3 spans 13 amino acids. CDR3 residues: CASSLAAVTEAFF. CDR3 DNA sequence: TGCGCCAGCAGCTTGGCGGCAGTCACTGAAGCTTTCTTT.

The chain joins TRBV20-1 to TRBJ2-1; no clear D. Germline lookup yields CDR1 DFQATT and CDR2 SNEGSKA (reference sequence). The ends were cut back, 3 bases at V and 3 bases at J, with 3 bases in the middle. This CDR3 has 11 residues. CDR3 residues: CSASFYNEQFF. Here the CDR3 DNA reads TGCAGTGCTAGCTTCTACAATGAGCAGTTCTTC.

The V gene is TRBV11-3, the J gene TRBJ2-1; TRBD1 might be the D (7 bases). Trimming left V 0 bases short and J 7 bases short, with 19 bases between. The germline gives CDR1 SGHNT, CDR2 YENEEA. This CDR3 is built from 17 residues. Here the CDR3 reads CASSLEGGGGTRNEQFF. CDR3 nucleotide sequence: TGTGCCAGCAGCTTAGAAGGGGGCGGAGGGACCAGGAATGAGCAGTTCTTC.

This rearrangement joins TRBV7-3 to TRBJ2-3, with D possibly being TRBD2 (5 bases). The germline V gene has CDR1 SGHTA and CDR2 FQGTGA. The CDR3 sequence is 15 residues long. Trimming stripped 3 bases from V and 2 bases from J, with 12 bases between. CDR3 DNA sequence: TGTGCCAGCAGCTTGACTCCGAGGGCCACAGATACGCAGTATTTT. Translation: CASSLTPRATDTQYF.

This clone was seen at least ten times. This chain links TRBV29-1 with TRBJ2-5; the D call may be TRBD1 or TRBD2 (6 bases each). Trimming took 5 bases from V and 7 from J, leaving 17 bases between them. Germline CDR1 SQVTM, CDR2 ANQGSEA. The CDR3 covers 13 residues. The CDR3 DNA sequence: TGCAGCGTTCCTCCTCGGGGGCACGGGACCCAGTACTTC. Protein sequence: CSVPPRGHGTQYF.

This clone was found a few times. This chain joins TRBV11-2 and TRBJ2-7; 7 bases are shared with TRBD2. CDR1 is SGHAT, CDR2 FQNNGV, per germline. V lost 5 bases and J lost 3; bases outside the gene matches: 19. The CDR3 length is 18 residues. The CDR3 DNA sequence: TGTGCCAGCAGCGAGCGGGATGGAGGACGCTGGTTATACTACGAGCAGTACTTC. Protein: CASSERDGGRWLYYEQYF.

The J gene is TRBJ1-1, the V gene TRBV7-9, with D possibly TRBD1 on 6 matching bases. The CDR3 spans 14 residues. Trimming shortened V by 2 bases and J by 5 bases, and 12 bases separated the two germline ends. The V gene's germline CDR1 is SEHNR and CDR2 FQNEAQ (reference sequence). The CDR3 sequence: CASSLQGFGTEAFF. Here the CDR3 DNA reads TGTGCCAGCAGCTTACAGGGGTTCGGGACTGAAGCTTTCTTT. The complete variable domain, with remaining parts taken from reference TRBV7-9 and TRBJ1-1, reads DTGVSQNPRHKITKRGQNVTFRCDPISEHNRLYWYRQTLGQGPEFLTYFQNEAQLEKSRLLSDRFSAERPKGSFSTLEIQRTEQGDSAMYLCASSLQGFGTEAFFGQGTRLTVV.